This is a list of T cell receptor beta chains from one sample in a study of tumor-infiltrating lymphocytes in localized non-small cell lung cancer. The assay was immunoSEQ multiplex PCR, and TCRdb's table has in-frame clones only and misses some. Of about 2,700 clones detected, over 55% appear once; the ten largest clones hold roughly a tenth. Material for sequencing was uninvolved lung tissue not adjacent to the tumor. Source of these receptors: a human donor with non-small cell lung cancer. CDR3s include the opening cysteine and the closing phenylalanine or tryptophan. D genes are given only for firm matches. Where a row states a size, it is once, few, many or the class of an expanded clone; other rows omit it.

CDR3 length	clone size	D gene	V gene	J gene	CDR3 protein	CDR3 DNA
17	NA	NA	TRBV28	TRBJ1-2	CASSPGRGREGDYGYTF	TGTGCCAGCAGTCCGGGACGGGGAAGGGAAGGGGACTATGGCTACACCTTC
14	medium-sized	NA	TRBV27	TRBJ2-7	CASSLGTGGDEQYF	TGTGCCAGCAGTTTAGGGACGGGGGGCGACGAGCAGTACTTC
14	once	TRBD2	TRBV9	TRBJ2-5	CASSLTWGGETQYF	TGTGCCAGCAGCTTAACCTGGGGAGGGGAGACCCAGTACTTC
15	NA	TRBD2	TRBV6-1	TRBJ2-3	CASSGLAGGPDTQYF	TGTGCCAGCAGTGGACTAGCGGGAGGGCCAGATACGCAGTATTTT
14	few	TRBD1	TRBV27	TRBJ1-2	CASSFAGQDYGYTF	TGTGCCAGCAGTTTCGCGGGACAGGATTACGGCTACACCTTC
11	NA	NA	TRBV30	TRBJ2-3	CAWRFTDTQYF	TGTGCCTGGCGATTCACAGATACGCAGTATTTT
12	NA	NA	TRBV6-5	TRBJ1-1	CASSYEGNEAFF	TGTGCCAGCAGTTACGAAGGGAATGAAGCTTTCTTT
13	NA	TRBD1	TRBV5-4	TRBJ2-1	CASKGQGDNEQFF	TGTGCCAGCAAGGGACAGGGAGACAATGAGCAGTTCTTC
15	NA	NA	TRBV5-1	TRBJ2-3	CASSPWGNPADTQYF	TGCGCCAGCAGCCCGTGGGGTAACCCGGCAGATACGCAGTATTTT
16	few	NA	TRBV9	TRBJ2-7	CASSVEADSYSYEQYF	TGTGCCAGCAGCGTAGAGGCTGACAGCTACTCCTACGAGCAGTACTTC
12	few	NA	TRBV28	TRBJ1-2	CASSGVNYGYTF	TGTGCCAGCAGCGGGGTTAACTATGGCTACACCTTC
16	once	NA	TRBV29-1	TRBJ2-2	CSVERGSGDNTGELFF	TGCAGCGTTGAAAGAGGGTCAGGGGATAACACCGGGGAGCTGTTTTTT
12	NA	TRBD1	TRBV29-1	TRBJ2-5	CSFKGQGETQYF	TGCAGCTTCAAGGGACAGGGAGAGACCCAGTACTTC
14	NA	NA	TRBV9	TRBJ1-1	CASSFGTGNTEAFF	TGTGCCAGCAGCTTTGGGACGGGGAACACTGAAGCTTTCTTT
16	NA	NA	TRBV9	TRBJ2-1	CASSVALPYTRGEQFF	TGTGCCAGCAGCGTAGCCCTTCCTTATACCCGAGGCGAGCAGTTCTTC
13	NA	NA	TRBV2	TRBJ1-2	CASSRRGDNGYTF	TGTGCCAGCAGTCGAAGGGGGGACAACGGCTACACCTTC
15	NA	NA	TRBV5-1	TRBJ2-2	CASSLGHQNTGELFF	TGCGCCAGCAGCTTGGGACACCAGAACACCGGGGAGCTGTTTTTT
14	NA	NA	TRBV5-1	TRBJ2-7	CASKYTGGSYEQYF	TGCGCCAGCAAATACACTGGCGGCTCCTACGAGCAGTACTTC
16	medium-sized	TRBD2	TRBV5-4	TRBJ2-3	CASSFQLAGGRETQYF	TGTGCCAGCAGCTTCCAACTAGCGGGAGGGCGGGAAACGCAGTATTTT
16	NA	NA	TRBV9	TRBJ1-2	CASSDTLKMTVDGYTF	TGTGCCAGCAGCGACACCCTAAAAATGACAGTCGATGGCTACACCTTC
18	once	TRBD2	TRBV9	TRBJ2-3	CASSSRTSGRSNTDTQYF	TGTGCCAGCAGCTCCCGGACTAGCGGGAGGTCTAACACAGATACGCAGTATTTT
16	NA	NA	TRBV4-2	TRBJ1-5	CASSQDTRGHNQPQHF	TGTGCCAGCAGCCAAGATACCCGGGGCCACAATCAGCCCCAGCATTTT
13	NA	NA	TRBV5-1	TRBJ2-1	CASSLVPRNEQFF	TGCGCCAGCAGCTTGGTTCCCCGTAATGAGCAGTTCTTC
15	NA	NA	TRBV6-5	TRBJ1-2	CASSYSHLTSYGYTF	TGTGCCAGCAGTTATTCACACCTCACGAGCTATGGCTACACCTTC
15	NA	TRBD1	TRBV28	TRBJ2-2	CASFRGTGMTGELFF	TGTGCTTCTTTTCGGGGGACAGGGATGACCGGGGAGCTGTTTTTT